Sequencing of this T cell receptor beta chain was carried out in a study of blood T cell repertoires in COVID-19. Study overall: From the United States, Italy and Spain came samples of acute and convalescent COVID-19. PBMCs, B-cell-depleted T cells, or T cells were the source of the cDNA or gDNA that made up the material.

Libraries were prepared by immunoSEQ multiplex PCR; TCRdb keeps only in-frame clonotypes and omits some of them. The table lists 75,000 to 90,000 clones, just under 80% of them singletons. In Seattle, patients joined the study during active infection and were tracked longitudinally. V was clipped by 6 bases and J by 6 bases, with 14 bases between them. Germline CDR1 and CDR2: SNHLY and FYNNEI. The CDR3 has 13 residues. V is TRBV2 and J is TRBJ1-2; tentatively, D is TRBD1 (5 bases). The source material was peripheral blood. The receptor was derived from a man aged 55-75 years with COVID-19, enrolled during active disease. CDR3 in amino acids: CASSRDYNDGYTF. The DNA of the CDR3 is TGTGCCAGCAGCAGGGATTACAATGATGGCTACACCTTC.